This T cell receptor (beta chain) is from a study of OX40 agonist ivuxolimab in advanced cancers. Study observations and caveats: The study did not work out the antigen specificity of the expanded peripheral T cells. Some patients who did not respond also had low normalized T-cell clonal expansion.

Points on this clone: Its cognate antigen is unknown. The identical CDR3 is also encoded by other nucleotide sequences in the sample.

No patient had autoimmune disease or received systemic immunosuppression. On cycle 4 day 1 and cycle 7 day 1, as well as at baseline, blood was sampled. The CDR3 spans 13 residues. Germline V gives CDR1 SGDLS, CDR2 YYNGEE. Trimming stripped 0 bases from V and 7 bases from J, with 10 bases between. Measured with immunoSEQ multiplex PCR; TCRdb has only the in-frame clones, and not every one. The sample lists 75,000 to 100,000 clones, roughly four fifths seen once, with 4.5% to 5.5% in the top ten. This receptor was identified in an adult with an advanced solid tumor such as melanoma, head and neck, liver or kidney cancer. The gene calls are TRBV9 and TRBJ1-2; TRBD1 is a possible D gene (5 bases). Sequencing was performed on CD4+ or CD8+ T cells sorted from blood, taken in a trial of the OX40 agonist ivuxolimab. The CDR3 here is CASSVDRGGGYTF. The CDR3 nucleotides are TGTGCCAGCAGCGTAGATAGGGGTGGTGGCTACACCTTC.